The 2 T cell receptor beta chains below all came from one sample that was sequenced in a study of cytomegalovirus exposure and HLA in healthy donors. It was with 60 Vbeta and 13 Jbeta primers that the PCR ran. Profiled with immunoSEQ multiplex PCR; TCRdb holds only in-frame clones, not every one. The sample records under 200,000 clones, 75% to 80% being singletons. The sample was PBMCs. The receptors were sampled from a woman aged 40 to 55 in good health and CMV-seropositive.

The chain links TRBV7-2 to TRBJ2-7, with TRBD1 identical over 9 bases. Germline V gives CDR1 SGHTA, CDR2 FQGNSA. Trimming took 1 base from V and 5 from J; bases not matched to a gene: 6. The CDR3 spans 15 residues. This CDR3 reads CASSLGLQGADEQYF. The DNA of the CDR3 is TGTGCCAGCAGCTTAGGTTTACAGGGGGCAGACGAGCAGTACTTC.

This chain connects TRBV6-1 to TRBJ2-4, with no clear D. Germline V gene lookup returns CDR1 MNHNS and CDR2 SASEGT. V was clipped by 3 bases and J by 0 bases, with 9 bases between them. The CDR3 spans 15 residues. The CDR3 DNA sequence: TGTGCCAGCAGTGACATTGGCTTAGCCAAAAACATTCAGTACTTC. Translation: CASSDIGLAKNIQYF.